The text below deals with one TCR beta chain. Systemic immunosuppression or a history of autoimmune disease excluded patients. The data originate from a study of OX40 agonist ivuxolimab in advanced cancers. Clones were read by immunoSEQ multiplex PCR, and TCRdb kept only the in-frame ones, dropping some. This repertoire shows under 100,000 clones, approximately 90% found once; its top ten account for around 0.7%. The ends were cut back, 0 bases at V and 2 bases at J, with 8 bases in the middle. The germline V gene encodes CDR1 LNHNV and CDR2 YYDKDF (reference sequence). This CDR3 has 15 residues. The starting material was CD4+ or CD8+ T cells sorted from blood, obtained in a trial of the OX40 agonist ivuxolimab. This chain joins TRBV15 and TRBJ1-3; possibly TRBD1 for D (6 bases). This receptor was taken from an adult with an advanced solid tumor such as melanoma, head and neck, liver or kidney cancer. CDR3 loop: CATSRDRGPGNTIYF. In DNA form, the CDR3 reads TGTGCCACCAGCAGAGACCGGGGGCCTGGAAACACCATATATTTT.